This TCR beta chain was found in a study of OX40 agonist ivuxolimab in advanced cancers. Looking at the study overall: Enrollees could have had prior anti-PD-1, anti-PD-L1 or anti-CTLA-4 therapy, which around 40% had received. Three patients responded partially, comprising one with hepatocellular carcinoma and two with cutaneous melanoma.

Here immunoSEQ multiplex PCR was the method, and the copy in TCRdb shows in-frame clones only, minus some. The profile shows roughly 30,000 clones, approximately 91% of them singletons. A remark on this clone: As yet, its antigen is unknown.

Study-level points and caveats: Partial responders at 0.1-3.0 mg/kg showed near-lowest clonal expansion. Relative to CD4+ cells, CD8+ T cells on average had more expanded clones.

The CDR3 totals 14 residues. Trimming cost V 5 bases and J 5 bases, with 13 bases left between them. Germline CDR1 is MNHEY and CDR2 is SVGAGI. V usage is TRBV6-5 and J usage is TRBJ2-1; D may be TRBD1 or TRBD2 (5 bases each). The material was CD4+ or CD8+ T cells sorted from blood, obtained in a trial of the OX40 agonist ivuxolimab. The sequence was collected from an adult with an advanced solid tumor such as melanoma, head and neck, liver or kidney cancer. This CDR3 reads CASSANGGHNEQFF. For the CDR3, the DNA is TGTGCCAGCAGTGCTAATGGGGGACACAATGAGCAGTTCTTC.